This TCR beta chain was captured by sequencing in a study of cytomegalovirus exposure and HLA in healthy donors. General study results and limits: The authors enumerated under 200 TCR beta chains as linked to cytomegalovirus. The classifier, whose performance was assessed in both the original and validation cohorts, reportedly diagnosed cytomegalovirus status with high specificity and sensitivity. In vitro experiments confirmed that a few CMV-associated chains were specific for CMV antigens.

The assay was immunoSEQ multiplex PCR, and TCRdb's table has in-frame clones only and misses some. The sample includes more than 70,000 clones, 95% to 97% seen only once; the top ten take 1.6%. The CDR3 is 15 residues long. Unmatched junction bases numbered 5, after V lost 4 bases and J lost 3 bases. The germline gives CDR1 MNHNY, CDR2 SVGAGI (reference sequence). In the case of this clone: Antigen: not known.

The receptor's source is a man aged 18 to 29 in good health and CMV-seropositive. The V call is TRBV6-6, the J call TRBJ2-3; 9 bases align to TRBD1. The source material was PBMCs. This CDR3 is CASSFLQGATDTQYF. DNA of the CDR3: TGTGCCAGCAGTTTCCTACAGGGGGCTACAGATACGCAGTATTTT.